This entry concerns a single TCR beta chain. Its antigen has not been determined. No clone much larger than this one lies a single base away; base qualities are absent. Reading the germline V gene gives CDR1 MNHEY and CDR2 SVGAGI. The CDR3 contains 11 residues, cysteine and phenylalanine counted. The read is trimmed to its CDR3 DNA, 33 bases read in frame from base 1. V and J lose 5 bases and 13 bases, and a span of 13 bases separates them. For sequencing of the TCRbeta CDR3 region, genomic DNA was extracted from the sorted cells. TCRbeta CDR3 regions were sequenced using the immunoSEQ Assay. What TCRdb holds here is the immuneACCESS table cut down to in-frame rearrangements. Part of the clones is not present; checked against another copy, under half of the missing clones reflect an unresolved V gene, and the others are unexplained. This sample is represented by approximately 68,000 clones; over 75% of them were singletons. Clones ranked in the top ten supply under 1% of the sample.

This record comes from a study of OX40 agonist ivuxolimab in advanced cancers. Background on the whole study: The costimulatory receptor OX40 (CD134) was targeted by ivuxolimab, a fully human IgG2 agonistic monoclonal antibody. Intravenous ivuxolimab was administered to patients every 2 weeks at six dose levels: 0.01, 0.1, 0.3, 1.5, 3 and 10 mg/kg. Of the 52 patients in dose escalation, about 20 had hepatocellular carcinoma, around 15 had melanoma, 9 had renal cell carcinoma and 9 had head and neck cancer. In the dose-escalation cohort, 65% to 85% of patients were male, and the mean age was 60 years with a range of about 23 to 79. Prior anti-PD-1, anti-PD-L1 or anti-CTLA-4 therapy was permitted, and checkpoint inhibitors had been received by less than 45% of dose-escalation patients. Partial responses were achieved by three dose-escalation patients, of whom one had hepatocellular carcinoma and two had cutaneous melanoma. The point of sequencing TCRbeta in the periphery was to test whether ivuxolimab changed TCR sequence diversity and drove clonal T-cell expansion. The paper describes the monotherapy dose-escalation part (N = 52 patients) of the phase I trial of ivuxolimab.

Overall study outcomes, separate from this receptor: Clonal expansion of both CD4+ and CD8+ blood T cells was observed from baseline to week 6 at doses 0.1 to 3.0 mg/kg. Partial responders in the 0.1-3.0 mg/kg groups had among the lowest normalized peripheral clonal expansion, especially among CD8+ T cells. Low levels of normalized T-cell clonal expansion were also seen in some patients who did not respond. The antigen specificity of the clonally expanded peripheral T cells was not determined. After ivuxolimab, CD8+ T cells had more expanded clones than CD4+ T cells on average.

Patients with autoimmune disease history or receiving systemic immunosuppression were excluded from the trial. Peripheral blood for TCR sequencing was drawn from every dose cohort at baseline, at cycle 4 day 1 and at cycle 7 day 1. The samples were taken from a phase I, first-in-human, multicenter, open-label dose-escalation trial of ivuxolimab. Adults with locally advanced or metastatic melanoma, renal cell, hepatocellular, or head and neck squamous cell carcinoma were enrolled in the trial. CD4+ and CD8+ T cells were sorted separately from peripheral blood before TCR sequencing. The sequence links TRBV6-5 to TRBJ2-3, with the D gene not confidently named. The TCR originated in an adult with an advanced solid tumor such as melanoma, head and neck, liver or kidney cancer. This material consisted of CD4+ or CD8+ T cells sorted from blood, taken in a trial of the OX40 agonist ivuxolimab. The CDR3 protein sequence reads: CASSLRAQEYF. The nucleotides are TGTGCCAGCAGTCTCCGGGCCCAGGAGTATTTT.